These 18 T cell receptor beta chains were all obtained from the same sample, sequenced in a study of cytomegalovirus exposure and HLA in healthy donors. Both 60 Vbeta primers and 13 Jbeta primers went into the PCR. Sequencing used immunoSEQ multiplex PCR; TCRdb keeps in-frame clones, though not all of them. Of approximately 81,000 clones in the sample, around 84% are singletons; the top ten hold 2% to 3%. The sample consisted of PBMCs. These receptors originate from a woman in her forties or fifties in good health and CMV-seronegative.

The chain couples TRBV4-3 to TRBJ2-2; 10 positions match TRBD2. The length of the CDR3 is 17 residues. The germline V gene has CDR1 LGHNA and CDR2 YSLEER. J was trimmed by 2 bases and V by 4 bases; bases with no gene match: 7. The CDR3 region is CASSREAGGRNTGELFF. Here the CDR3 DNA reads TGCGCCAGCAGCCGAGAAGCGGGGGGGCGAAACACCGGGGAGCTGTTTTTT.

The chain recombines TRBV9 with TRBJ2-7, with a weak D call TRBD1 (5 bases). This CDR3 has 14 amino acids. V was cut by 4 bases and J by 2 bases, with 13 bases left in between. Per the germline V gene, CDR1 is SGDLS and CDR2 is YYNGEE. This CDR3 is CASSPRTRTYEQYF. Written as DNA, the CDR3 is TGTGCCAGCAGCCCCCGGACAAGAACCTACGAGCAGTACTTC.

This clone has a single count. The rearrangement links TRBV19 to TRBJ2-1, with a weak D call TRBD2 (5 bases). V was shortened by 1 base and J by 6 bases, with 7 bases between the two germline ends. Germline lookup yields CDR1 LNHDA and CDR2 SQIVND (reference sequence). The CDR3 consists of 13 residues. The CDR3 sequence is CASSIGRSNEQFF. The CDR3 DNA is TGTGCCAGTAGTATAGGGAGGTCCAATGAGCAGTTCTTC.

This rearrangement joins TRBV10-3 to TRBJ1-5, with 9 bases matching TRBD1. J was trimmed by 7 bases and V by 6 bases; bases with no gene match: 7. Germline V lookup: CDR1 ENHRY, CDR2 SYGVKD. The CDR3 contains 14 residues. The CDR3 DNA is TGTGCCATCAGCAAGGGACAGGGCGGGCAGCCCCAGCATTTT. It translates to CAISKGQGGQPQHF.

CDR3: CASSPGAGTGTEAFF. CDR3 nucleotides: TGTGCCAGCAGCCCTGGGGCGGGAACGGGCACTGAAGCTTTCTTT. The chain combines TRBV9 with TRBJ1-1, with TRBD1 as a possible D gene (5 bases). Trimming cost V 4 bases and J 4 bases, with 17 bases left between them. Germline values: CDR1 SGDLS, CDR2 YYNGEE. This CDR3 contains 15 residues.

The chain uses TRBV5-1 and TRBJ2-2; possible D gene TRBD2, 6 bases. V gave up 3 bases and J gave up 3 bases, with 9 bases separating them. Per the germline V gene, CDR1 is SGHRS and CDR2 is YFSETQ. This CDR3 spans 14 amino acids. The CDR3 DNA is TGCGCCAGCAGCTGGGACTCGTACACCGGGGAGCTGTTTTTT. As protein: CASSWDSYTGELFF.

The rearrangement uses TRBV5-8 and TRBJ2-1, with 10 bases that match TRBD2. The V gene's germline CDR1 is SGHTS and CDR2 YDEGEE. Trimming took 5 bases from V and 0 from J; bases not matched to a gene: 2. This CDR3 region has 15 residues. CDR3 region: CASRASGGSYNEQFF. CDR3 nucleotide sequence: TGTGCCAGCAGAGCTAGCGGGGGCTCCTACAATGAGCAGTTCTTC.

CDR3 in amino acids: CATSRDPGGYTIYF. CDR3 nucleotide sequence: TGTGCCACCAGCAGAGATCCGGGGGGATACACCATATATTTT. The chain recombines TRBV15 with TRBJ1-3; D may be TRBD1 (5 bases). With 0 bases removed from V and 8 bases from J, the gap between germline ends came to 11 bases. The CDR3 contains 14 residues. Germline lookup yields CDR1 LNHNV and CDR2 YYDKDF (reference sequence).

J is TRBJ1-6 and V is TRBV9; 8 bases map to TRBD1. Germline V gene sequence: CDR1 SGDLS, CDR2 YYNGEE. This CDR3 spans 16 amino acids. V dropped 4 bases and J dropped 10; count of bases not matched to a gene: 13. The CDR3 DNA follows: TGTGCCAGCAGCACTGATGGACAGGGTGGTTTCTCACCCCTCCACTTT. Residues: CASSTDGQGGFSPLHF.

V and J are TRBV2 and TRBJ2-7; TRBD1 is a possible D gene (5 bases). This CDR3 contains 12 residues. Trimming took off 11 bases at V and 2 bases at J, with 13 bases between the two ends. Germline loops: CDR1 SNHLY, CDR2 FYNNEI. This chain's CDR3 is CAGEQDTYEQYV. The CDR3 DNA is TGTGCCGGAGAACAGGATACCTACGAGCAGTACGTC.

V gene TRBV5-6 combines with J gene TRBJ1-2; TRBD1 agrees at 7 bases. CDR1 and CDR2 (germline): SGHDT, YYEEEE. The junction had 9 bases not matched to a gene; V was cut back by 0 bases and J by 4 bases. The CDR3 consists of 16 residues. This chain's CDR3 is CASSLAYLTGTYGYTF. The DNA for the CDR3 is TGTGCCAGCAGCTTGGCTTACTTGACAGGGACCTATGGCTACACCTTC.

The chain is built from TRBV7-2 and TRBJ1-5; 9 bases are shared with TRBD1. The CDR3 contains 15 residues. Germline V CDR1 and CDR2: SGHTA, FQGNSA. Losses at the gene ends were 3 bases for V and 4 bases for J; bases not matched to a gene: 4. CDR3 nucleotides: TGTGCCAGCAGCTTTGACAGGGGGTTGAATCAGCCCCAGCATTTT. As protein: CASSFDRGLNQPQHF.

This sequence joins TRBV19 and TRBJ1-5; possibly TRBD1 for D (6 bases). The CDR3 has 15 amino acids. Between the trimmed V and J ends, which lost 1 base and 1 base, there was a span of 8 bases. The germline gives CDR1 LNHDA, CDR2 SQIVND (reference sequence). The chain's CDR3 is CASSIGGRSNQPQHF. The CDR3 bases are TGTGCCAGTAGTATAGGGGGGCGAAGCAATCAGCCCCAGCATTTT.

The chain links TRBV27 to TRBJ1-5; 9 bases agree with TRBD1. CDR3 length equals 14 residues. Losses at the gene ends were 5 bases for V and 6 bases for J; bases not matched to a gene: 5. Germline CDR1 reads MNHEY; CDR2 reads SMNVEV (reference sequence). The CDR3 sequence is CASSGDRVGQPQHF. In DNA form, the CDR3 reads TGTGCCAGCAGTGGGGACAGGGTGGGTCAGCCCCAGCATTTT.

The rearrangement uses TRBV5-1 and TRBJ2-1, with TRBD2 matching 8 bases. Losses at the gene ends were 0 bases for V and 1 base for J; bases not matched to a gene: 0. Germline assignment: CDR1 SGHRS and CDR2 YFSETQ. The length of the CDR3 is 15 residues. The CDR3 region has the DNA TGCGCCAGCAGCTTGGTAGCGGGGTCCTACAATGAGCAGTTCTTC. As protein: CASSLVAGSYNEQFF.

Here the CDR3 reads CASSPKVLDRGGGYTF. The CDR3 coding sequence is TGTGCCAGCAGCCCCAAAGTCCTAGACAGGGGAGGTGGCTACACCTTC. The chain links TRBV7-6 to TRBJ1-2; TRBD1 matches at 8 bases. There are 16 residues in the CDR3. Germline CDR1 SGHVS, CDR2 FNYEAQ. J was trimmed by 7 bases and V by 5 bases; bases with no gene match: 15. The full variable domain, its missing parts supplied by reference TRBV7-6 and TRBJ1-2, is GAGVSQSPRYKVTKRGQDVALRCDPISGHVSLYWYRQALGQGPEFLTYFNYEAQQDKSGLPNDRFSAERPEGSISTLTIQRTEQRDSAMYRCASSPKVLDRGGGYTFGSGTRLTVV.

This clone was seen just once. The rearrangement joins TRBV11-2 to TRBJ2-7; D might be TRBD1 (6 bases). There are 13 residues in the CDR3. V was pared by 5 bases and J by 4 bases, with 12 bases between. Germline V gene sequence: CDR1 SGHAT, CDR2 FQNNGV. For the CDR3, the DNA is TGTGCCAGCAGCCGGAACAGGGAGTACGAGCAGTACGTC. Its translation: CASSRNREYEQYV.

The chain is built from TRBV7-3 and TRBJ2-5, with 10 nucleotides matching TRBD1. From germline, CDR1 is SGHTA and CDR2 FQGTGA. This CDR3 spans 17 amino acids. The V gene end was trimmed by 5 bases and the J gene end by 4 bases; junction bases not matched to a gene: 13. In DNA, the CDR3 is TGTGCCAGCAGCACGAAGCGCGGGACAGGGGCCCCAGAGACCCAGTACTTC. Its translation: CASSTKRGTGAPETQYF.